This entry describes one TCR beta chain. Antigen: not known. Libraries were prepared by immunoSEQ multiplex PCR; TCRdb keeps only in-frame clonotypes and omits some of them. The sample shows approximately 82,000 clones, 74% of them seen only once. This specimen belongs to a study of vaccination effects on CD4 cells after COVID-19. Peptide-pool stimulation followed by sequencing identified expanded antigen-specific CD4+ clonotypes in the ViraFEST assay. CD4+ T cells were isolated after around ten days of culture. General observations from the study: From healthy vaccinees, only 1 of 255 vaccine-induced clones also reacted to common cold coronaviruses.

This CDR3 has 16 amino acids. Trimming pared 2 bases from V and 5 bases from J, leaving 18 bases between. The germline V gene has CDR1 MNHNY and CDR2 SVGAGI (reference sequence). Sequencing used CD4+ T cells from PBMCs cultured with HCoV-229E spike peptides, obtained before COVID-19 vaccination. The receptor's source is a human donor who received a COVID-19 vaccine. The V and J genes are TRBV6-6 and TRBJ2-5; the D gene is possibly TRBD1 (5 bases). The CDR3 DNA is TGTGCCAGCAGTTACACGACAGTCGGTAGTGGCGAGACCCAGTACTTC. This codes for CASSYTTVGSGETQYF.